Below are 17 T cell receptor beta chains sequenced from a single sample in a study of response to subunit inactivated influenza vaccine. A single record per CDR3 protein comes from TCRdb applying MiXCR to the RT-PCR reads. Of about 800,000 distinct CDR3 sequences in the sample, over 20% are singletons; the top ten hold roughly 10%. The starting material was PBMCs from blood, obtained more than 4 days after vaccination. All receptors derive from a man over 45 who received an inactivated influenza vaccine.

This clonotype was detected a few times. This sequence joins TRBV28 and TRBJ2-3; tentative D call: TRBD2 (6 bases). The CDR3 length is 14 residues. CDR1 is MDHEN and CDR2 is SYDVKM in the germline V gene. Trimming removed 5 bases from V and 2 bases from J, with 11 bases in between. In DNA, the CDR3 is TGTGCCAGCAGTGTTGGGACTTTCACAGATACGCAGTATTTT. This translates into CASSVGTFTDTQYF.

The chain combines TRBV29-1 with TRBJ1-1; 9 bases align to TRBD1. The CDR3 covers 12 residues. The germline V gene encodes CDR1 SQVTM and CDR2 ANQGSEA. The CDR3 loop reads CRMDRGGTEAFF. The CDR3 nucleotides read TGCAGGATGGACAGGGGCGGCACTGAAGCTTTCTTT.

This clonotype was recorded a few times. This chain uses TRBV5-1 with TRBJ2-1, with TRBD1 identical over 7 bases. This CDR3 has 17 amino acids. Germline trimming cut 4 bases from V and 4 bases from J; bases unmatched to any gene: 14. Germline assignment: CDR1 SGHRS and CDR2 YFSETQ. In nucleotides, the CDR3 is TGCGCCAGCAGCCCAGGTGGGACAGCCAAGGCTTACAATGAGCAGTTCTTC. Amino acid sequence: CASSPGGTAKAYNEQFF.

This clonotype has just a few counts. DNA of the CDR3: TGCAGTCACATGAGGGGGAGGTCGGAGACCCAGTACTTC. Its protein is CSHMRGRSETQYF. This chain links TRBV20-1 with TRBJ2-5; D possibly uses TRBD1 or TRBD2 (6 bases each). This CDR3 has 13 amino acids. The germline V gene has CDR1 DFQATT and CDR2 SNEGSKA (reference sequence). Deletions cut 8 bases from V and 5 bases from J, with 18 bases between.

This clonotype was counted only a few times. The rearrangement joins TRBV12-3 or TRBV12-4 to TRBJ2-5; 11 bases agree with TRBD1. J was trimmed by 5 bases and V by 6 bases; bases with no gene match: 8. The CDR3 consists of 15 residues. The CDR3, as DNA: TGTGCCAGCAGCGACCAGGACAGGGGGCTGGAGACCCAGTACTTC. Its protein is CASSDQDRGLETQYF.

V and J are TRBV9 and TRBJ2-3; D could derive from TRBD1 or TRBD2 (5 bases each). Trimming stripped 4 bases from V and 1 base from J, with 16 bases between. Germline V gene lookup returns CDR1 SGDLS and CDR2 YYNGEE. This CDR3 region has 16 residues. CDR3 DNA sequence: TGTGCCAGCAGCTTACCGCGAGGGACGGGCACAGATACGCAGTATTTT. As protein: CASSLPRGTGTDTQYF.

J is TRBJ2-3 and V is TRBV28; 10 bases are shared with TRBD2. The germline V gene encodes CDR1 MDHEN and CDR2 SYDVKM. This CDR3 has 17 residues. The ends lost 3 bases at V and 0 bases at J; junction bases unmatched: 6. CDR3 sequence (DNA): TGTGCCAGCAGTTTCCATCTAGCGGGAGCAAGCACAGATACGCAGTATTTT. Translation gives CASSFHLAGASTDTQYF.

This chain's CDR3 is CSARESALVYEQYF. In DNA, the CDR3 is TGCAGTGCTAGAGAATCCGCGTTAGTGTACGAGCAGTACTTC. The rearrangement links TRBV20-1 to TRBJ2-7; D gene unclear. The CDR3 is made up of 14 amino acids. Trimming stripped 0 bases from V and 4 bases from J, with 13 bases between. The germline gives CDR1 DFQATT, CDR2 SNEGSKA (reference sequence).

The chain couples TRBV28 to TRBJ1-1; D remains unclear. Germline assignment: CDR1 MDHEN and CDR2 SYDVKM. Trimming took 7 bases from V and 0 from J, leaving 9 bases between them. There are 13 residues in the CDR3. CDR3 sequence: CASNTDMNTEAFF. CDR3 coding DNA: TGTGCCAGCAATACAGACATGAACACTGAAGCTTTCTTT. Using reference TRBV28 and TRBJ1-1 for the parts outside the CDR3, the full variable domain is DVKVTQSSRYLVKRTGEKVFLECVQDMDHENMFWYRQDPGLGLRLIYFSYDVKMKEKGDIPEGYSVSREKKERFSLILESASTNQTSMYLCASNTDMNTEAFFGQGTRLTVV.

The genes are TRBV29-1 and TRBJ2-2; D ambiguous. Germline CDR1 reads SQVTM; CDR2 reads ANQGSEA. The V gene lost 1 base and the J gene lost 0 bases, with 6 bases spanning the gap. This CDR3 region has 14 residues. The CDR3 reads CSVEVAANTGELFF. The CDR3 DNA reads TGCAGCGTTGAAGTGGCCGCGAACACCGGGGAGCTGTTTTTT.

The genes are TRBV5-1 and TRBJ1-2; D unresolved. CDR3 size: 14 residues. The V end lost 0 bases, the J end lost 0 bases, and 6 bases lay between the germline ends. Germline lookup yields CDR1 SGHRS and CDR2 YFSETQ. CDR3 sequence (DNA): TGCGCCAGCAGCTTGGCGACCTCTAACTATGGCTACACCTTC. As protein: CASSLATSNYGYTF.

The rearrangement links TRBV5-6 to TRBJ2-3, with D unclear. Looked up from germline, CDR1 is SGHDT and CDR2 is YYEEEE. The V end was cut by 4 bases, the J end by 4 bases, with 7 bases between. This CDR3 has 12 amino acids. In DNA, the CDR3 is TGTGCCAGCAGCAGAGCTGCAGATACGCAGTATTTT. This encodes CASSRAADTQYF.

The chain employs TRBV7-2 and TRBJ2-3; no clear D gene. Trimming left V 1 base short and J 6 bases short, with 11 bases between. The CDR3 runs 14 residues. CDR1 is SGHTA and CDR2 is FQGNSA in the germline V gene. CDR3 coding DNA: TGTGCCAGCAGCTTAGGCCCTGAGTTTGATACGCAGTATTTT. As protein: CASSLGPEFDTQYF. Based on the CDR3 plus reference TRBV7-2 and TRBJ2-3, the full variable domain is GAGVSQSPSNKVTEKGKDVELRCDPISGHTALYWYRQSLGQGLEFLIYFQGNSAPDKSGLPSDRFSAERTGGSVSTLTIQRTQQEDSAVYLCASSLGPEFDTQYFGPGTRLTVL.

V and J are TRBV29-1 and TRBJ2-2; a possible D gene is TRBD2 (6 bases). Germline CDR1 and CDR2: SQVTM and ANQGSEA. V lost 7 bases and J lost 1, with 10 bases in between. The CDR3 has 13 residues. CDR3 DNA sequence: TGCAGCGGGGGACTGATGAACACCGGGGAGCTGTTTTTT. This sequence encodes CSGGLMNTGELFF.

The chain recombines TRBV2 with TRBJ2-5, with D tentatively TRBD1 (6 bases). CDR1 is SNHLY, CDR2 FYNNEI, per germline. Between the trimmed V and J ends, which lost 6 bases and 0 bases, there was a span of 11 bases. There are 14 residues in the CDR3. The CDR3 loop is CASRNRDHQETQYF. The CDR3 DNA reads TGTGCCAGCAGGAACAGGGACCACCAAGAGACCCAGTACTTC.

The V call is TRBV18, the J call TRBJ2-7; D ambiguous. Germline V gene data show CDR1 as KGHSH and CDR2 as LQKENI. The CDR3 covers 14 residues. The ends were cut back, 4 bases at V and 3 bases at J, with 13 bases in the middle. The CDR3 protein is CASSLPTRDYEQYF. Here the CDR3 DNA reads TGTGCCAGCTCACTCCCCACCCGCGACTACGAGCAGTACTTC.

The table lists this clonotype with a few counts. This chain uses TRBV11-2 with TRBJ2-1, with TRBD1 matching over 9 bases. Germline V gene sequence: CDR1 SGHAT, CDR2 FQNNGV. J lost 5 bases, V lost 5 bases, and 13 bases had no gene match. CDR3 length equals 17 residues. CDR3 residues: CASSLGRGTGYNNEQFF. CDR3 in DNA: TGTGCCAGCAGCCTAGGGAGGGGGACAGGGTATAACAATGAGCAGTTCTTC.